These 21 T cell receptor beta chains were all obtained from the same sample, sequenced in a study of blood T cell repertoires in COVID-19 (dated by TCRdb to the early 2020s). Library creation used the immunoSEQ multiplex PCR assay. TCRdb provides this immuneACCESS table in a form limited to in-frame rearrangements. Some clones are lacking; in checked studies, under half of them reflect an unresolved V gene, and why the rest are absent is not known. This sample lists roughly 220,000 clones; about 87% were detected once. The ten largest clones represent roughly 2.8% of the sample. The source material was PBMCs or T cells enriched from blood (not recorded which). All receptors come from a woman in her twenties or thirties who had recovered from COVID-19.

V and J are TRBV7-3 and TRBJ2-5, with a possible D match to TRBD2 (6 bases). The CDR3 contains 14 residues. Trimming stripped 6 bases from V and 0 bases from J, with 11 bases between. The V gene's germline CDR1 is SGHTA and CDR2 FQGTGA. The CDR3 nucleotides read TGTGCCAGCAGTCGTAGCGGATACCAAGAGACCCAGTACTTC. This translates into CASSRSGYQETQYF.

V is TRBV6-5 and J is TRBJ1-2, with a weak D call TRBD1 (6 bases). Trimming pared 4 bases from V and 6 bases from J, leaving 15 bases between. This CDR3 region has 14 residues. Germline V gene data show CDR1 as MNHEY and CDR2 as SVGAGI. CDR3 in amino acids: CASSSRGGDDGYTF. The CDR3 DNA sequence: TGTGCCAGCAGTTCCCGCGGGGGCGACGATGGCTACACCTTC.

This chain joins TRBV24-1 and TRBJ2-1, with D uncertain. Germline V CDR1 and CDR2: KGHDR, SFDVKD. V lost 3 bases and J 6 bases, leaving 8 bases between the germline ends. The CDR3 runs to 13 residues. CDR3 in DNA: TGTGCCACCAGTGATCCCTATTCCAATGAGCAGTTCTTC. Its protein is CATSDPYSNEQFF.

The chain links TRBV7-2 to TRBJ2-3; 7 bases align to TRBD2. Trimming at V came to 1 base and at J to 2 bases, leaving 3 bases not matched to a gene. Germline loops: CDR1 SGHTA, CDR2 FQGNSA. This CDR3 is 15 amino acids long. The DNA of the CDR3 is TGTGCCAGCAGCTTAGTGGCGGGGGTCACAGATACGCAGTATTTT. This codes for CASSLVAGVTDTQYF.

The rearrangement joins TRBV11-3 to TRBJ2-7, with TRBD1 matching over 7 bases. Germline V lookup: CDR1 SGHNT, CDR2 YENEEA. The CDR3 length is 13 residues. V was clipped by 5 bases and J by 1 base; unmatched bases: 2. CDR3 in amino acids: CASSPTGSYEQYF. As DNA, the CDR3 is TGTGCCAGCAGCCCGACAGGGTCCTACGAGCAGTACTTC.

The chain has TRBV12-3 or TRBV12-4 and TRBJ1-1, with TRBD1 matching 8 bases. With V trimmed by 5 bases and J by 8 bases, 7 bases remained unmatched. CDR3 length equals 13 residues. CDR3: CASSAGTGREAFF. As DNA, the CDR3 is TGTGCCAGCAGTGCGGGGACAGGCCGAGAAGCTTTCTTT.

The genes are TRBV9 and TRBJ1-1; no reliable D call. V shed 4 bases and J shed 5 bases, with 9 bases lying between them. CDR3 length: 12 residues. The germline V gene has CDR1 SGDLS and CDR2 YYNGEE. For the CDR3, the DNA is TGTGCCAGCAGCCTGTCAGAAACTGAAGCTTTCTTT. It specifies CASSLSETEAFF.

The chain joins TRBV3-1 (or the pseudogene TRBV3-2) to TRBJ1-2; TRBD1 matches 8 bases. Germline trimming cut 6 bases from V and 7 bases from J; bases unmatched to any gene: 10. This CDR3 spans 14 amino acids. Germline CDR1 is LGHDT and CDR2 is YNNKEL (reference sequence). CDR3 in amino acids: CASSPDREQGGYTF. In nucleotides, the CDR3 is TGTGCCAGCAGTCCGGACAGGGAGCAGGGTGGCTACACCTTC.

The J gene is TRBJ1-1, the V gene TRBV14; no definite D call. CDR1 is SGHDN, CDR2 FVKESK, per germline. CDR3 size: 14 residues. With 1 base removed from V and 5 bases from J, the gap between germline ends came to 11 bases. The CDR3 bases are TGTGCCAGCAGCCAAGGTGTGGGCAGTACTGAAGCTTTCTTT. The encoded protein is CASSQGVGSTEAFF.

A few counts support this clone. V and J are TRBV5-3 and TRBJ1-1; no clear D gene. TRBV5-3 is given ORF status, its function remaining uncertain. This CDR3 is built from 16 residues. V dropped 1 base and J dropped 0 bases, with 13 bases sitting between them. The DNA of the CDR3 is TGTGCCAGAAGCTTGCCCCAGGATCCTATGAACACTGAAGCTTTCTTT. It yields the protein CARSLPQDPMNTEAFF.

The rearrangement joins TRBV9 to TRBJ2-3; 9 positions agree with TRBD2. The V gene end was trimmed by 6 bases and the J gene end by 4 bases; junction bases not matched to a gene: 9. CDR3 length equals 15 residues. From germline, CDR1 is SGDLS and CDR2 YYNGEE. CDR3 amino acids: CASTTGLARADTQYF. CDR3 coding DNA: TGTGCCAGCACCACTGGACTAGCGAGAGCAGATACGCAGTATTTT.

The chain is built from TRBV29-1 and TRBJ1-4; D is undetermined. From germline, CDR1 is SQVTM and CDR2 ANQGSEA. There are 12 residues in the CDR3. Deletions cut 3 bases from V and 4 bases from J, with 6 bases between. CDR3 DNA sequence: TGCAGCGTTGAGCTCAGTAATGAAAAACTGTTTTTT. Translation: CSVELSNEKLFF.

The rearrangement links TRBV7-3 to TRBJ1-1; tentatively, D is TRBD1 (6 bases). Trimming removed 5 bases at V and 1 base at J, with 11 bases between. Germline CDR1 SGHTA, CDR2 FQGTGA. This CDR3 contains 14 residues. The CDR3 protein is CASSTSGANTEAFF. CDR3 sequence (DNA): TGTGCCAGCAGCACCTCAGGGGCGAACACTGAAGCTTTCTTT.

This clone turned up a few times. This rearrangement joins TRBV6-2 or TRBV6-3 to TRBJ2-5, with 8 bases that match TRBD1. From germline, CDR1 is MNHEY and CDR2 SVGEGT. The CDR3 length is 16 residues. With 6 bases clipped from V and 2 bases from J, the junction kept 11 bases outside the gene matches. In DNA, the CDR3 is TGTGCCAGCAGCTATGCCCTACAGGGGGGTCAAGAGACCCAGTACTTC. Its translation: CASSYALQGGQETQYF.

The chain joins TRBV7-9 to TRBJ1-2; TRBD1 matches 8 bases. Germline CDR1 reads SEHNR; CDR2 reads FQNEAQ (reference sequence). V lost 2 bases and J lost 5; bases outside the gene matches: 10. This CDR3 has 16 residues. CDR3 sequence: CASSLHKDGQGYGYTF. CDR3 DNA sequence: TGTGCCAGCAGCTTACATAAGGATGGACAGGGATATGGCTACACCTTC.

The chain uses TRBV5-6 and TRBJ1-1, with TRBD1 identical over 8 bases. This CDR3 contains 16 residues. Germline values: CDR1 SGHDT, CDR2 YYEEEE. V lost 3 bases to trimming and J lost 3 bases; unmatched junction nucleotides: 10. This chain's CDR3 is CASSYRTGRMDTEAFF. The DNA of the CDR3 is TGTGCCAGCAGCTACCGGACAGGGAGGATGGACACTGAAGCTTTCTTT.

The CDR3 protein is CASSLGTGHTEAFF. The CDR3 DNA is TGTGCCAGCAGCTTAGGAACAGGGCACACTGAAGCTTTCTTT. The chain joins TRBV7-2 to TRBJ1-1; D may be TRBD1 (6 bases). The CDR3 is made up of 14 amino acids. Trimming removed 1 base at V and 3 bases at J, with 9 bases between. Germline-derived CDR1 and CDR2 are SGHTA and FQGNSA.

V and J are TRBV2 and TRBJ2-5; possible D gene TRBD1, 7 bases. Germline-derived CDR1 and CDR2 are SNHLY and FYNNEI. The length of the CDR3 is 15 residues. V was pared by 3 bases and J by 5 bases, with 16 bases between. The CDR3 coding sequence is TGTGCCAGCAGTGAGATGCGGGACAGTTGGGAGACCCAGTACTTC. Its protein product is CASSEMRDSWETQYF. The variable domain in full, completed from reference TRBV2 and TRBJ2-5, reads EPEVTQTPSHQVTQMGQEVILRCVPISNHLYFYWYRQILGQKVEFLVSFYNNEISEKSEIFDDQFSVERPDGSNFTLKIRSTKLEDSAMYFCASSEMRDSWETQYFGPGTRLLVL.

The rearrangement links TRBV19 to TRBJ1-5; the D is unclear. Trimming left V 4 bases short and J 2 bases short, with 15 bases between. Germline CDR1 and CDR2: LNHDA and SQIVND (reference sequence). This CDR3 is 16 amino acids long. For the CDR3, the DNA is TGTGCCAGTAGTACGCCGACAATACCCCGCAATCAGCCCCAGCATTTT. It encodes CASSTPTIPRNQPQHF.

The rearrangement uses TRBV6-2 or TRBV6-3 and TRBJ2-3; 8 bases match TRBD2. Trimming at V came to 1 base and at J to 0 bases, leaving 3 bases not matched to a gene. Germline CDR1 MNHEY, CDR2 SVGEGT. The CDR3 contains 16 residues. CDR3 region: CASSYYGGASTDTQYF. The CDR3 DNA reads as TGTGCCAGCAGTTACTACGGGGGGGCTAGCACAGATACGCAGTATTTT.

The CDR3 DNA reads as TGTGCCAGCAGTGAAAACAGAAACCAGGGAAATGAGCAGTTCTTC. Translated, it gives CASSENRNQGNEQFF. The chain links TRBV6-4 to TRBJ2-1; TRBD1 is a possible D gene (5 bases). Trimming removed 3 bases at V and 7 bases at J, with 16 bases between. Germline values: CDR1 MRHNA, CDR2 SNTAGT. The CDR3 has 15 amino acids.